The T cell receptor beta chain described here comes from a study of cytomegalovirus exposure and HLA in healthy donors. This PCR relied on a set of 60 Vbeta primers and 13 Jbeta primers. How the authors handled the data: There were around 78 million unique TCR beta chains by a later count, and some 12 million of them were shared. Profiled with immunoSEQ multiplex PCR; TCRdb holds only in-frame clones, not every one. V and J calls and clone size are copied from that table; D and trimming were computed from the DNA. This table has some 150,000 clones, roughly 73% appearing once. General study results and limits: In a later analysis, several top co-occurrence clusters appeared linked to parvovirus B19, influenza, CMV and Epstein-Barr virus.

This CDR3 is built from 16 residues. Germline CDR1 and CDR2: SGHTA and FQGNSA. J was trimmed by 8 bases and V by 4 bases; bases with no gene match: 14. Regarding this clone: No antigen is known for it.

Material for sequencing was PBMCs. The J gene is TRBJ2-5, the V gene TRBV7-2; 9 nucleotides agree with TRBD1. The receptor comes from a female donor in good health and CMV-seronegative. CDR3 sequence (DNA): TGTGCCAGCAGCTCACAAAGGTGGACAGGGGTCGATACCCAGTACTTC. Translating gives CASSSQRWTGVDTQYF. The full variable domain, with the rest looked up from reference TRBV7-2 and TRBJ2-5, is GAGVSQSPSNKVTEKGKDVELRCDPISGHTALYWYRQSLGQGLEFLIYFQGNSAPDKSGLPSDRFSAERTGGSVSTLTIQRTQQEDSAVYLCASSSQRWTGVDTQYFGPGTRLLVL.